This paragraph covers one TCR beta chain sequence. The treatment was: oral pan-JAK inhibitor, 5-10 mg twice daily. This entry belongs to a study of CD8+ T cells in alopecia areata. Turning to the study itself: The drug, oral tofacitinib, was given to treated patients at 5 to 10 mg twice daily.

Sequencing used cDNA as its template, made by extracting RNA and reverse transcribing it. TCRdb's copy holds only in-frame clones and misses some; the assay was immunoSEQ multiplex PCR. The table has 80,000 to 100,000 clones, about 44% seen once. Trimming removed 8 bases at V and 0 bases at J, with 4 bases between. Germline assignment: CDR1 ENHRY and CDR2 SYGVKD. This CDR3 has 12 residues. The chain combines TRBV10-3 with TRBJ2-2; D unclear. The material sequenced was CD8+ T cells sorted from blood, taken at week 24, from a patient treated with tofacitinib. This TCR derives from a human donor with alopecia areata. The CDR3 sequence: CAIGTNTGELFF. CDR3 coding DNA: TGTGCCATCGGTACGAACACCGGGGAGCTGTTTTTT.